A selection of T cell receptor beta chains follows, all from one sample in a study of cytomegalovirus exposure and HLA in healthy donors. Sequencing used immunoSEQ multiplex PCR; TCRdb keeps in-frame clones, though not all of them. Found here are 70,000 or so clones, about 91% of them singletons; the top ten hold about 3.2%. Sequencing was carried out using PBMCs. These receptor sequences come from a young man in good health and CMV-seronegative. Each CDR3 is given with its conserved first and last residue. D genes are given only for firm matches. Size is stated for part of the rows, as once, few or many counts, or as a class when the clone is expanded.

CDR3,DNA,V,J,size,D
CASSFELRDRDPSNQPQHF,TGTGCCAGCAGTTTTGAACTGCGGGACAGGGACCCTAGCAATCAGCCCCAGCATTTT,TRBV28,TRBJ1-5,NA,TRBD1
CSVEIYTGYGGYTF,TGCAGCGTTGAAATTTACACAGGGTATGGGGGCTACACCTTC,TRBV29-1,TRBJ1-2,NA,NA
CASSLRILPTGSSSGYTF,TGTGCCAGCAGTTTAAGGATCCTCCCGACAGGGAGTTCCAGTGGCTACACCTTC,TRBV27,TRBJ1-2,NA,TRBD1
CASSLQATDTQYF,TGTGCCAGCAGTTTACAGGCCACAGATACGCAGTATTTT,TRBV27,TRBJ2-3,NA,NA
CASSPGGPGYEQYF,TGTGCCAGCAGCCCCGGAGGTCCTGGTTACGAGCAGTACTTC,TRBV11-3,TRBJ2-7,few,NA
CASSLEAQPREQFF,TGTGCCAGCAGCTTAGAGGCCCAGCCGCGGGAGCAGTTCTTC,TRBV7-2,TRBJ2-1,NA,NA
CASSFPGLVGEQFF,TGTGCCAGCAGTTTCCCAGGACTAGTAGGTGAGCAGTTCTTC,TRBV28,TRBJ2-1,NA,TRBD2
CASSLAGSHEQYF,TGTGCCAGCAGCCTCGCAGGGTCCCACGAGCAGTACTTC,TRBV28,TRBJ2-7,NA,NA
CASKLSGGETQYF,TGTGCCAGCAAGCTTTCAGGAGGGGAGACCCAGTACTTC,TRBV6-1,TRBJ2-5,NA,NA
CASSLFYDSSYEQYF,TGCGCCAGCAGCTTGTTCTACGACTCCTCCTACGAGCAGTACTTC,TRBV5-1,TRBJ2-7,NA,NA
CASSVLGDPGELFF,TGTGCCAGCAGCGTCCTGGGCGATCCCGGGGAGCTGTTTTTT,TRBV9,TRBJ2-2,NA,NA
CASSYSLTWNQPQHF,TGTGCCAGCAGTTACTCCCTAACGTGGAATCAGCCCCAGCATTTT,TRBV6-6,TRBJ1-5,NA,NA
CASSLESAAFTTGELFF,TGTGCCAGCAGCTTAGAGTCAGCGGCTTTCACGACCGGGGAGCTGTTTTTT,TRBV7-6,TRBJ2-2,NA,NA
CASSPQGMRNTEAFF,TGTGCCAGCAGTCCACAGGGTATGAGGAACACTGAAGCTTTCTTT,TRBV28,TRBJ1-1,NA,NA
CASSSDRVGDIQYF,TGTGCCAGCAGCTCCGACAGGGTGGGAGACATTCAGTACTTC,TRBV9,TRBJ2-4,NA,TRBD1
CASGAGGQFF,TGTGCCAGCGGGGCGGGAGGGCAGTTCTTC,TRBV28,TRBJ2-1,once,TRBD2